The 28 T cell receptor beta chains below come from one sample, sequenced in a study of CD8 T cells in Susac syndrome. With random hexamers, reverse transcription was performed on roughly 0.45 to 1 ug of RNA. TCRdb redid the calling of the immunoSEQ multiplex PCR reads with MiXCR, one entry per CDR3 protein. This sample has tens of thousands of distinct CDR3 sequences, with around nine tenths found just once. The sample consisted of CD8+ T cells from PBMCs. The receptor source for this set is a human donor with multiple sclerosis.

This chain uses TRBV11-2 with TRBJ1-2; 10 positions agree with TRBD1. Germline trimming cut 5 bases from V and 2 bases from J; bases unmatched to any gene: 2. The length of the CDR3 is 14 residues. The germline gives CDR1 SGHAT, CDR2 FQNNGV. The CDR3 DNA follows: TGTGCCAGCAGCGAGGACAGGGGGAACTATGGCTACACCTTC. Translated: CASSEDRGNYGYTF. The complete variable domain, with remaining parts taken from reference TRBV11-2 and TRBJ1-2, reads EAGVAQSPRYKIIEKRQSVAFWCNPISGHATLYWYQQILGQGPKLLIQFQNNGVVDDSQLPKDRFSAERLKGVDSTLKIQPAKLEDSAVYLCASSEDRGNYGYTFGSGTRLTVV.

This chain joins TRBV25-1 and TRBJ2-2, with TRBD1 matching 8 bases. V shed 7 bases, J shed 0 bases, and the junction held 10 bases outside the gene matches. This CDR3 has 17 amino acids. Germline V lookup: CDR1 MGHDK, CDR2 SYGVNS. The CDR3 spells CASKPGQVGANTGELFF. The CDR3 bases are TGTGCCAGCAAACCGGGACAGGTCGGTGCGAACACCGGGGAGCTGTTTTTT.

In DNA, the CDR3 is TGTGCCAGCACCCAACTTAAGAACACCGGGGAGCTGTTTTTT. This encodes CASTQLKNTGELFF. The chain is built from TRBV11-2 and TRBJ2-2; no firm D call. Trimming took off 7 bases at V and 1 base at J, with 10 bases between the two ends. The CDR3 is 14 residues long. Germline CDR1 and CDR2: SGHAT and FQNNGV.

The rearrangement uses TRBV21-1 and TRBJ1-2; TRBD1, the D gene given by the table, was not confirmed from the DNA. TRBV21-1 constitutes a pseudogene. The CDR3 contains 15 residues. In DNA, the CDR3 is TGTGCCAGCAGCTCTCGGCTTGGGGGCCAGAGGGGCTACACCTTC. This sequence encodes CASSSRLGGQRGYTF.

V is TRBV7-2 and J is TRBJ2-3; D gene ambiguous. This CDR3 has 14 residues. The germline V gene has CDR1 SGHTA and CDR2 FQGNSA. V lost 0 bases to trimming and J lost 2 bases, with 6 bases between them. The CDR3 nucleotides read TGTGCCAGCAGCTTAGCCCCTTCCACAGATACGCAGTATTTT. As protein: CASSLAPSTDTQYF.

The chain couples TRBV27 to TRBJ2-7; perhaps TRBD2 as D (6 bases). The germline V gene encodes CDR1 MNHEY and CDR2 SMNVEV (reference sequence). Trimming took 1 base from V and 4 from J, leaving 14 bases between them. There are 15 residues in the CDR3. In nucleotides, the CDR3 is TGTGCCAGCAGTTTATATAGGGACTTATATTACGAGCAGTACTTC. Translation: CASSLYRDLYYEQYF.

The V gene is TRBV7-3, the J gene TRBJ2-4, with 10 bases that match TRBD1. Per germline, CDR1 SGHTA and CDR2 FQGTGA. V trimming: 6 bases; J trimming: 3 bases; junction bases outside the gene matches: 8. The CDR3 loop spans 16 amino acids. The CDR3 here is CASRPKRTGGKNIQYF. The CDR3 DNA is TGTGCCAGCAGACCGAAACGGACAGGGGGCAAAAACATTCAGTACTTC. The full variable domain, rest sourced from reference TRBV7-3 and TRBJ2-4, is GAGVSQTPSNKVTEKGKYVELRCDPISGHTALYWYRQSLGQGPEFLIYFQGTGAADDSGLPNDRFFAVRPEGSVSTLKIQRTERGDSAVYLCASRPKRTGGKNIQYFGAGTRLSVL.

The chain employs TRBV30 and TRBJ2-1; D not certain. The CDR3 runs 13 residues. Trimming left V 2 bases short and J 0 bases short, with 5 bases between. Germline assignment: CDR1 GTSNPN and CDR2 SVGIG (reference sequence). Here the CDR3 reads CAWSLGSYNEQFF. The CDR3 region has the DNA TGTGCCTGGAGTCTGGGCTCCTACAATGAGCAGTTCTTC.

This rearrangement joins TRBV19 to TRBJ2-2; 11 nucleotides agree with TRBD1. Germline CDR1 is LNHDA and CDR2 is SQIVND (reference sequence). The CDR3 sequence is 16 residues long. V was pared by 7 bases and J by 1 base, with 5 bases of the junction left unmatched. The CDR3 coding sequence is TGTGCCAGTATCGCCGGGACAGGGGGGAACACCGGGGAGCTGTTTTTT. Its protein product is CASIAGTGGNTGELFF.

The chain couples TRBV5-4 to TRBJ2-7, with D possibly matching TRBD1 (6 bases). The germline V and J ends were trimmed by 8 bases and 2 bases, with 20 bases remaining between them. The CDR3 contains 15 residues. Germline loops: CDR1 SGHNT, CDR2 YYREEE (reference sequence). CDR3 residues: CASRDMIDPPYEQYF. CDR3 sequence (DNA): TGTGCCAGTCGGGACATGATAGACCCCCCCTACGAGCAGTACTTC.

The CDR3 coding sequence is TGTGCCACCAGTGAGGGCACAGCAGAGACCCAGTACTTC. Translating gives CATSEGTAETQYF. The chain joins TRBV24-1 to TRBJ2-5; D is unresolved. Germline values: CDR1 KGHDR, CDR2 SFDVKD. This CDR3 spans 13 amino acids. V was shortened by 4 bases and J by 4 bases, with 9 bases between the two germline ends.

The table lists this clonotype with a count of one. This rearrangement joins TRBV24-1 to TRBJ2-3; D unclear. The CDR3 spans 14 residues. V lost 4 bases and J lost 0, with 7 bases in between. Germline CDR1 is KGHDR and CDR2 is SFDVKD. CDR3 amino acids: CATSDLTSTDTQYF. Here the CDR3 DNA reads TGTGCCACCAGTGACTTGACAAGCACAGATACGCAGTATTTT.

Only one count was recorded for this clonotype. V gene TRBV19 combines with J gene TRBJ1-2, with 8 bases identical to TRBD1. CDR1 LNHDA and CDR2 SQIVND come from the germline V gene (reference sequence). The V and J ends lost 7 bases and 8 bases, in that order; junction bases with no gene match: 6. The CDR3 is made up of 12 amino acids. CDR3 residues: CASTGGVGGYTF. The CDR3 bases are TGTGCCAGTACAGGGGGCGTTGGCGGCTACACCTTC.

This sequence joins TRBV5-1 and TRBJ1-1; D unclear. The CDR3 loop spans 12 amino acids. V was clipped by 0 bases and J by 7 bases, with 7 bases between them. Germline loops: CDR1 SGHRS, CDR2 YFSETQ. The CDR3: CASSLVGFEAFF. The CDR3, as DNA: TGCGCCAGCAGCTTGGTAGGGTTTGAAGCTTTCTTT.

The chain combines TRBV12-3 or TRBV12-4 with TRBJ2-7; TRBD2 matches at 8 bases. Unmatched junction bases numbered 7, after V lost 6 bases and J lost 3 bases. The CDR3 totals 14 residues. CDR3 nucleotide sequence: TGTGCCAGCAGCCGTAGCGGGGACCTCTACGAGCAGTACTTC. This sequence encodes CASSRSGDLYEQYF.

Only one count was recorded for this clonotype. The chain joins TRBV27 to TRBJ2-3; 7 bases are a match to TRBD1. CDR1 MNHEY and CDR2 SMNVEV come from the germline V gene (reference sequence). The CDR3 sequence is 14 residues long. The V segment lost 3 bases and the J segment 4 bases; nucleotides outside the gene matches: 4. The CDR3 region is CASSFGTVADTQYF. In DNA, the CDR3 is TGTGCCAGCAGTTTCGGGACAGTCGCAGATACGCAGTATTTT.

The chain carries TRBV6-2 or TRBV6-3 and TRBJ2-1, with 11 positions matching TRBD2. The CDR3 spans 16 residues. Germline V gene sequence: CDR1 MNHEY, CDR2 SVGEGT. Germline trimming cut 6 bases from V and 7 bases from J; bases unmatched to any gene: 11. The CDR3 spells CASRLRLAGWENEQFF. CDR3 DNA sequence: TGTGCCAGCAGACTACGACTAGCGGGATGGGAGAATGAGCAGTTCTTC.

The genes are TRBV28 and TRBJ2-6; 8 positions match TRBD1. The germline V gene encodes CDR1 MDHEN and CDR2 SYDVKM. This CDR3 has 13 residues. Trimming took 4 bases from V and 10 from J; bases not matched to a gene: 3. The CDR3 nucleotides are TGTGCCAGCAGTTACAGGGGGACGAACGTCCTGACTTTC. It codes for CASSYRGTNVLTF.

The V call is TRBV9, the J call TRBJ1-1; D gene unclear. The V end lost 3 bases, the J end lost 1 base, and 7 bases lay between the germline ends. This CDR3 is built from 13 residues. Per germline, CDR1 SGDLS and CDR2 YYNGEE. The CDR3 nucleotides read TGTGCCAGCAGCGATGGGCCGAACACTGAAGCTTTCTTT. It codes for CASSDGPNTEAFF. The whole variable domain, filled in from reference TRBV9 and TRBJ1-1, reads DSGVTQTPKHLITATGQRVTLRCSPRSGDLSVYWYQQSLDQGLQFLIQYYNGEERAKGNILERFSAQQFPDLHSELNLSSLELGDSALYFCASSDGPNTEAFFGQGTRLTVV.

The chain joins TRBV7-9 to TRBJ2-7; 9 nucleotides line up with TRBD1. Losses at the gene ends were 5 bases for V and 2 bases for J; bases not matched to a gene: 4. This CDR3 spans 14 amino acids. Germline loops: CDR1 SEHNR, CDR2 FQNEAQ (reference sequence). The CDR3 here is CASSADRGAYEQYF. The CDR3 DNA follows: TGTGCCAGCAGCGCAGACAGGGGGGCCTACGAGCAGTACTTC.

This chain uses TRBV3-1 with TRBJ2-2; D remains ambiguous. Trimming left V 4 bases short and J 6 bases short, with 9 bases between. The CDR3 is 13 residues long. The germline CDR1 and CDR2 sequences are LGHDT and YNNKEL (reference sequence). CDR3 DNA sequence: TGTGCCAGCAGCCTTGTAGAGGCCGGGGAGCTGTTTTTT. This gives the protein CASSLVEAGELFF.

In this sample, this clonotype turned up once. This chain connects TRBV20-1 to TRBJ1-5; D is possibly TRBD1 (5 bases). The CDR3 contains 14 residues. Trimming left V 6 bases short and J 4 bases short, with 16 bases between. Germline CDR1 DFQATT, CDR2 SNEGSKA (reference sequence). The CDR3 here is CSAEGQGVNQPQHF. DNA for the CDR3: TGCAGTGCGGAGGGGCAAGGGGTAAATCAGCCCCAGCATTTT.

This chain links TRBV4-1 with TRBJ1-3, with TRBD1 matching 8 bases. The CDR3 consists of 19 residues. Germline CDR1 MGHRA, CDR2 YSYEKL. J lost 1 base, V lost 1 base, and 12 bases had no gene match. The CDR3 coding sequence is TGCGCCAGCAGCCAAGTCGGAGGACAGGGTCTTATGTCTGGAAACACCATATATTTT. This gives the protein CASSQVGGQGLMSGNTIYF.

For this clonotype: At one end, the junction sequence differs from germline, possibly due to a read error. The chain links TRBV27 to TRBJ1-5; D remains unclear. Germline V CDR1 and CDR2: MNHEY, SMNVEV (reference sequence). There are 13 residues in the CDR3. The CDR3 sequence: CASSPKVNRPQHF. CDR3 sequence (DNA): TGTGCCAGCAGTCCGAAGGTTAATCGGCCCCAGCATTTT.

The chain recombines TRBV29-1 with TRBJ2-7, with a weak D call TRBD1 (5 bases). This CDR3 contains 14 residues. The V and J ends lost 0 bases and 2 bases respectively, with 11 bases between them. Germline CDR1 is SQVTM and CDR2 is ANQGSEA. CDR3 DNA sequence: TGCAGCGTTGAAGATCCGAAAGGGGCCTACGAGCAGTACTTC. Translating it yields CSVEDPKGAYEQYF.

This chain joins TRBV12-3 or TRBV12-4 and TRBJ1-6, with 9 bases fitting TRBD1. The CDR3 has 13 residues. Unmatched junction bases numbered 4, after V lost 9 bases and J lost 7 bases. Here the CDR3 DNA reads TGTGCCAGTTCGACAGGGGGAAATTCACCCCTCCACTTT. Protein sequence: CASSTGGNSPLHF.

This clonotype was seen a single time. The genes are TRBV2 and TRBJ1-2; 8 positions match TRBD1. There are 13 residues in the CDR3. In germline, CDR1 is SNHLY, CDR2 FYNNEI. V was pared by 8 bases and J by 3 bases, with 5 bases of the junction left unmatched. CDR3 loop: CASDGTGYYGYTF. The CDR3 DNA is TGTGCCAGCGACGGGACAGGATACTATGGCTACACCTTC. Drawing the rest from reference TRBV2 and TRBJ1-2, the complete variable domain is EPEVTQTPSHQVTQMGQEVILRCVPISNHLYFYWYRQILGQKVEFLVSFYNNEISEKSEIFDDQFSVERPDGSNFTLKIRSTKLEDSAMYFCASDGTGYYGYTFGSGTRLTVV.

CDR3 residues: CASSSEVSSYNEQFF. The CDR3 bases are TGTGCCAGCAGTTCTGAAGTTAGCTCCTACAATGAGCAGTTCTTC. The V gene is TRBV27, the J gene TRBJ2-1; D is undetermined. The length of the CDR3 is 15 residues. The germline gives CDR1 MNHEY, CDR2 SMNVEV (reference sequence). V dropped 4 bases and J dropped 0 bases, with 10 bases sitting between them.